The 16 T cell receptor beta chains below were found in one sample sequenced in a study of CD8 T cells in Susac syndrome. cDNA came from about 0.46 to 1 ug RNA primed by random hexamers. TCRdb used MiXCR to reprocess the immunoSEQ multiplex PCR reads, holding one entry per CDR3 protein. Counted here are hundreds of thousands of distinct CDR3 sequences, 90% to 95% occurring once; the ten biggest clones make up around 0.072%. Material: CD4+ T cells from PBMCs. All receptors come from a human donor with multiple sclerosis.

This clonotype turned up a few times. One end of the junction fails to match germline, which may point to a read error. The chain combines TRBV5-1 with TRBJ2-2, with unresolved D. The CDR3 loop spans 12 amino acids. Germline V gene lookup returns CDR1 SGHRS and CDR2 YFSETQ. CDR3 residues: CASSFNTGELFF. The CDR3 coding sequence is TGTGCCAGCAGCTTTAACACCGGGGAGCTGTTTTTT.

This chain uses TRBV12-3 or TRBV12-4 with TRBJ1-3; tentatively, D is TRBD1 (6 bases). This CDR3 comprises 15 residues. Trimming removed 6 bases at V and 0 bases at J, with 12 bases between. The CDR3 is CASSKTGHSGNTIYF. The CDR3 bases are TGTGCCAGCAGCAAGACAGGCCACTCTGGAAACACCATATATTTT.

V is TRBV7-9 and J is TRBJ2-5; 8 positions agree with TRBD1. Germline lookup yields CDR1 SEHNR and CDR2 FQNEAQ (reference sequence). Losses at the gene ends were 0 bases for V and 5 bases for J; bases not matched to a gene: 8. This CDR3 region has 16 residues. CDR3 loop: CASSLATRGRRETQYF. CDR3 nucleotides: TGTGCCAGCAGCTTAGCTACCAGGGGGCGCCGGGAGACCCAGTACTTC.

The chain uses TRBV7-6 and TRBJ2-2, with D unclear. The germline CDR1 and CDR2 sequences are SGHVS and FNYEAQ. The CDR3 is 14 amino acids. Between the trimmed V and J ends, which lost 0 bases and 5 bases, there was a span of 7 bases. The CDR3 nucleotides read TGTGCCAGCAGCTTAGCGCACCAGACCGGGGAGCTGTTTTTT. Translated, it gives CASSLAHQTGELFF.

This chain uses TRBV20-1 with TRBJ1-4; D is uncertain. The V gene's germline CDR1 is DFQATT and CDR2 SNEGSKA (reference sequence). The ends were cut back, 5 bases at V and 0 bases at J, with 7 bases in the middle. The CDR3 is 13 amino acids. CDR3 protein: CSAVLTTNEKLFF. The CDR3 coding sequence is TGCAGTGCTGTTTTGACAACTAATGAAAAACTGTTTTTT.

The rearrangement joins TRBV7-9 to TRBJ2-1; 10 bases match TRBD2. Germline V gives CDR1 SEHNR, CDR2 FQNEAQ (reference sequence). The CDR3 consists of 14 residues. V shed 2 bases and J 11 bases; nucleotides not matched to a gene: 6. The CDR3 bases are TGTGCCAGCAGCTTAACTAGCGGGGCGACGAAGCAGTTCTTC. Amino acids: CASSLTSGATKQFF.

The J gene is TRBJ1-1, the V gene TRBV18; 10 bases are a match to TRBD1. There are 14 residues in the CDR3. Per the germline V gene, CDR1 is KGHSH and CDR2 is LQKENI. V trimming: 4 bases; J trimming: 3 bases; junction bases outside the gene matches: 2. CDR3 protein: CASSRDRGDTEAFF. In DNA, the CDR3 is TGTGCCAGCTCACGGGACAGGGGAGACACTGAAGCTTTCTTT.

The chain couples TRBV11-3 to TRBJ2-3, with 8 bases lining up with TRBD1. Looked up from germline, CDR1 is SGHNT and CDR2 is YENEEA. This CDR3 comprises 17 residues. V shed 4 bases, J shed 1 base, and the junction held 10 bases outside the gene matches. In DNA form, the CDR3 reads TGTGCCAGCAGCTCAACTCCCGGGGACAGGCGCACAGATACGCAGTATTTT. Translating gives CASSSTPGDRRTDTQYF.

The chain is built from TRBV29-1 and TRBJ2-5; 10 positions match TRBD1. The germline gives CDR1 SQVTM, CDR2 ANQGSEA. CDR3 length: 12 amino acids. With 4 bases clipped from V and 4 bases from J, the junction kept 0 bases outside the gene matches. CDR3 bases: TGCAGCGTTGGGACAGGGGGAGAGACCCAGTACTTC. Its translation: CSVGTGGETQYF.

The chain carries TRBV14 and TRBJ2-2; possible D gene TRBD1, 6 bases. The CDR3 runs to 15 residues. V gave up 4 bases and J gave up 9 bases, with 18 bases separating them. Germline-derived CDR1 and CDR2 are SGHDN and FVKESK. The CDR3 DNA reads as TGTGCCAGCAGCCTAGCCAGGGGATTCTCCCGGGAGCTGTTTTTT. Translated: CASSLARGFSRELFF.

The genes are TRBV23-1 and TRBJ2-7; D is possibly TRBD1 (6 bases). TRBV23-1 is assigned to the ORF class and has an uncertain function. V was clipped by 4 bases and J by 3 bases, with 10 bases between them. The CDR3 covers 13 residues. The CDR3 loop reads CASSLGQFYEQYV. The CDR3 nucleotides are TGCGCCAGCAGTCTCGGACAGTTCTACGAGCAGTACGTC.

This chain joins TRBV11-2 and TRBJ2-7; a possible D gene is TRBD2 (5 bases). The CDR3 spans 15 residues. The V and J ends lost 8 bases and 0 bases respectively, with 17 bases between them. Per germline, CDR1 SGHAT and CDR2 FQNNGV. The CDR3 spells CASGVGGSLSYEQYV. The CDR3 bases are TGTGCCAGCGGGGTAGGAGGTAGCCTCTCCTACGAGCAGTACGTC.

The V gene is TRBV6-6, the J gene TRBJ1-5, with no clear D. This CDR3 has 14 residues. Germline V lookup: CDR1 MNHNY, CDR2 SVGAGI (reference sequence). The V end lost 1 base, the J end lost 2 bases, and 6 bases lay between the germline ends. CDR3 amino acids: CASSYFRGNQPQHF. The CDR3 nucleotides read TGTGCCAGCAGTTACTTTCGTGGCAATCAGCCCCAGCATTTT.

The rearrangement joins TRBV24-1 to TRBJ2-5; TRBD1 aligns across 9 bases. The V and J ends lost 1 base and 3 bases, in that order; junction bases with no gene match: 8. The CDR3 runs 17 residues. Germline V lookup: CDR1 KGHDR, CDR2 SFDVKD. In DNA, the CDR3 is TGTGCCACCAGTGATTTAAAGACAGGGGGTTTCGAAGAGACCCAGTACTTC. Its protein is CATSDLKTGGFEETQYF.

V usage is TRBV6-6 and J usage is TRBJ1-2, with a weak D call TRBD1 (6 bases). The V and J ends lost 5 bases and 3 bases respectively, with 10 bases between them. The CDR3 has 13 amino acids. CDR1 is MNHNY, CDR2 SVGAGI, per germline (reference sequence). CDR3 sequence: CASSRGSDYGYTF. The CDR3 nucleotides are TGTGCCAGCAGTAGGGGGTCAGACTATGGCTACACCTTC.

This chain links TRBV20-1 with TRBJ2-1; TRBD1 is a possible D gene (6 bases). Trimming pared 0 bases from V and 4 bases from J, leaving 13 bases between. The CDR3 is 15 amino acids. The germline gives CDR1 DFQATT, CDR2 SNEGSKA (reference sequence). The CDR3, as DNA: TGCAGTGCTAGAGATCAGGGGCAGGGGTACAATGAGCAGTTCTTC. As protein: CSARDQGQGYNEQFF.